This T cell receptor (beta chain) was profiled in a study of cytomegalovirus exposure and HLA in healthy donors. A multiplex PCR was run with 60 Vbeta primers and 13 Jbeta primers. Original processing notes: In a later analysis, of roughly 83 million unique beta chains, 9 million to 11 million appeared in at least two donors. Assay: immunoSEQ multiplex PCR; the TCRdb copy retains only in-frame clones and omits some. From that table come the V and J calls and clone size; the DNA was used to work out D and trimming. Of fewer than 100,000 clones listed, approximately 79% were seen once; the top ten hold about 3.8%. On this clone itself: Its target is not known.

The germline CDR1 and CDR2 sequences are SNHLY and FYNNEI. This CDR3 has 14 residues. V lost 7 bases and J 3 bases, leaving 12 bases between the germline ends. General study results and limits: TCR beta sequences reportedly predicted most subjects' HLA-A and HLA-B alleles accurately.

Specimen: PBMCs. V usage is TRBV2 and J usage is TRBJ2-2; maybe TRBD2 (6 bases). This TCR was sampled from a woman between 40 and 55 years old in good health and CMV-seronegative. The DNA of the CDR3 is TGTGCCAGCATTAGGGAGGAAGACACCGGGGAGCTGTTTTTT. Translated: CASIREEDTGELFF.